The count of the clone carrying this T cell receptor (beta chain) is one. What it recognizes is unknown. The data derive from a study of OX40 agonist ivuxolimab in advanced cancers. Study-wide context: Enrolled patients in dose escalation had cancers that were hepatocellular carcinoma, melanoma, renal cell or head and neck cancer. Earlier anti-PD-1, anti-PD-L1 or anti-CTLA-4 therapy was permitted; 35% to 50% had received some.

V was shortened by 11 bases and J by 7 bases, with 11 bases between the two germline ends. Germline V CDR1 and CDR2: WNHNN, SYGVQD (reference sequence). The CDR3 has 10 amino acids. Some clones are missing from TCRdb's copy, which holds only in-frame ones; the method was immunoSEQ multiplex PCR. The sample has 59,000 or so clones, 70% to 85% seen once. Whole-study findings and limits: The study observed clonal expansion of CD4+ and CD8+ blood T cells by week 6 at 0.1 to 3.0 mg/kg.

This TCR was sampled from an adult with an advanced solid tumor such as melanoma, head and neck, liver or kidney cancer. This rearrangement joins TRBV10-1 to TRBJ2-5; tentative D call: TRBD2 (5 bases). Sequenced here: CD4+ or CD8+ T cells sorted from blood, sampled in a trial of the OX40 agonist ivuxolimab. The CDR3 nucleotides are TGCGCCTTTAGACGGGGGACCCAGTACTTC. As protein: CAFRRGTQYF.